This T cell receptor beta chain was observed in a study of shared clonotypes between healthy human individuals. Study in general: There were three CD4 naive, three CD4 memory, two CD8 naive and one CD8 memory plates per donor. General study results and limits: Researchers sampled blood only, noting tissue repertoires likely differ. Naive CD4 clonotypes were shared across several donors at 4.5% to 6.5%.

The V gene's germline CDR1 is PRHDT and CDR2 FYEKMQ (reference sequence). The length of the CDR3 is 15 residues. V lost 6 bases, J lost 0 bases, and 7 bases stayed unmatched. As to this clone: The antigen is not known.

Measured with immunoSEQ multiplex PCR; TCRdb has only the in-frame clones, and not every one. The sample lists 1,400,000 or so clones; approximately 98.5% were seen once. This receptor was taken from a man in his thirties or forties in good health. The sample was naive CD4+ T cells sorted from blood. Regarding subset: CD45RA+ positively selected. V and J are TRBV13 and TRBJ2-7, with 8 bases aligning to TRBD2. CDR3 sequence reads: CASSSRAGGSYEQYF. As DNA, the CDR3 is TGTGCCAGCAGTTCTCGGGCGGGAGGCTCCTACGAGCAGTACTTC.